This T cell receptor (beta chain) was captured in a study of CD8+CD57+ T cells in acquired aplastic anemia. Overall study: DNA from sorted CD4+ and CD8+ cells averaged about 3.2 ug.

Trimming removed 4 bases from V and 0 bases from J, with 3 bases in between. The CDR3 length is 12 residues. CDR1 SGHTA and CDR2 FQGNSA come from the germline V gene. Genomic DNA constituted the template upon which TCR beta VDJ and CDR3 profiling was performed. From the reads, TCRdb called clonotypes with MiXCR, one entry per CDR3 protein. The table includes around 68,000 distinct CDR3 sequences, around half detected once. This sequence was found in a human donor in good health, serving as a control. The chain combines TRBV7-2 with TRBJ2-5; D unresolved. The sequenced material came from sorted CD4+, CD8+, or CD8+CD57+ T cells (not recorded which) from PBMCs. CDR3 in amino acids: CASSSNQETQYF. The CDR3, as DNA: TGTGCCAGCAGCTCAAACCAAGAGACCCAGTACTTC.